These 30 T cell receptor beta chains were sequenced from one sample in a study of cytomegalovirus exposure and HLA in healthy donors. Measured with immunoSEQ multiplex PCR; TCRdb has only the in-frame clones, and not every one. This table holds some 200,000 clones, under 95% found once. Sequences were obtained from PBMCs. These receptors all stem from a woman aged 18-35 years in good health and CMV-seronegative.

The chain carries TRBV2 and TRBJ2-3; 7 bases are shared with TRBD2. The CDR3 has 17 amino acids. Per germline, CDR1 SNHLY and CDR2 FYNNEI. The trim removed 2 bases at V and 0 bases at J, leaving 8 bases unmatched. The CDR3 reads CASSENQRGTSTDTQYF. As DNA, the CDR3 is TGTGCCAGCAGTGAAAACCAGCGGGGAACTAGCACAGATACGCAGTATTTT.

The chain combines TRBV7-9 with TRBJ2-2; tentative D call: TRBD1 (5 bases). CDR1 and CDR2 (germline): SEHNR, FQNEAQ (reference sequence). CDR3 size: 17 residues. V gave up 1 base and J gave up 6 bases, with 18 bases separating them. The CDR3 DNA follows: TGTGCCAGCAGCTTAGGGGCCCCTGGGCAGGGCCCCGGGGAGCTGTTTTTT. It translates to CASSLGAPGQGPGELFF.

The V and J genes are TRBV30 and TRBJ2-1, with D unclear. Trimming removed 2 bases from V and 10 bases from J, with 15 bases in between. The CDR3 has 13 amino acids. From germline, CDR1 is GTSNPN and CDR2 SVGIG (reference sequence). CDR3 sequence (DNA): TGTGCCTGGAGTCCCCCGAGTCTCAAAGAGCAGTTCTTC. Translating gives CAWSPPSLKEQFF.

This clone turned up a few times. The chain has TRBV11-3 and TRBJ2-2, with TRBD2 as a possible D gene (5 bases). CDR1 is SGHNT, CDR2 YENEEA, per germline. V lost 5 bases to trimming and J lost 8 bases, with 15 bases between them. CDR3 length equals 14 residues. CDR3 DNA sequence: TGTGCCAGCAGCCAAGGTCCCCGAGGGGGGGAGCTGTTTTTT. This sequence encodes CASSQGPRGGELFF.

The J gene is TRBJ2-1, the V gene TRBV18, with 8 nucleotides matching TRBD2. This CDR3 has 20 amino acids. CDR1 is KGHSH and CDR2 is LQKENI in the germline V gene. V trimming: 2 bases; J trimming: 1 base; junction bases outside the gene matches: 16. The CDR3 nucleotides are TGTGCCAGCTCACCAAGACCAAGCCAAAGACTAGCGCAATCCTACAATGAGCAGTTCTTC. Translating gives CASSPRPSQRLAQSYNEQFF.

The J gene is TRBJ1-2, the V gene TRBV5-5; weak D call: TRBD1 (5 bases). The CDR3 has 14 residues. Trimming cost V 0 bases and J 5 bases, with 11 bases left between them. Germline V gene lookup returns CDR1 SGHKS and CDR2 YYEKEE (reference sequence). DNA of the CDR3: TGTGCCAGCAGCTTGGACTTTGGGACTTATGGCTACACCTTC. It specifies CASSLDFGTYGYTF.

This rearrangement joins TRBV9 to TRBJ1-1; maybe TRBD1 (5 bases). Germline V lookup: CDR1 SGDLS, CDR2 YYNGEE. Trimming cost V 7 bases and J 3 bases, with 10 bases left between them. This CDR3 comprises 12 residues. Written as DNA, the CDR3 is TGTGCCAGCGGCAGGGTTGACACTGAAGCTTTCTTT. Amino acid sequence: CASGRVDTEAFF. Drawing the rest from reference TRBV9 and TRBJ1-1, the complete variable domain is DSGVTQTPKHLITATGQRVTLRCSPRSGDLSVYWYQQSLDQGLQFLIQYYNGEERAKGNILERFSAQQFPDLHSELNLSSLELGDSALYFCASGRVDTEAFFGQGTRLTVV.

CDR3: CASSSRMQGSIEQYF. The CDR3 nucleotides are TGCGCCAGCAGCTCTAGGATGCAGGGTAGTATCGAGCAGTACTTC. This sequence joins TRBV10-1 and TRBJ2-7; TRBD1 is a possible D gene (5 bases). Germline-derived CDR1 and CDR2 are WNHNN and SYGVQD (reference sequence). The CDR3 is 15 residues long. V was cut by 6 bases and J by 6 bases, with 21 bases left in between.

The V gene is TRBV4-2, the J gene TRBJ2-3; 7 positions match TRBD2. The CDR3 sequence is 18 residues long. V shed 0 bases and J 0 bases; nucleotides not matched to a gene: 9. Germline lookup yields CDR1 LGHNA and CDR2 YNFKEQ. The CDR3 DNA sequence: TGTGCCAGCAGCCAAGATAAGTCCAGCGGGATAAGCACAGATACGCAGTATTTT. Its translation: CASSQDKSSGISTDTQYF.

Here the CDR3 DNA reads TGTGCCAGCAGCGTCAACCCTACGGACAGGGCGGTCGATACGCAGTATTTT. Translation gives CASSVNPTDRAVDTQYF. The V gene is TRBV5-4, the J gene TRBJ2-3; 8 nucleotides line up with TRBD1. From germline, CDR1 is SGHNT and CDR2 YYREEE (reference sequence). V lost 4 bases and J lost 6; bases outside the gene matches: 16. The CDR3 has 17 residues.

The CDR3 protein is CASSLGGGGETQYF. The CDR3 bases are TGTGCCAGCAGCTTGGGAGGGGGCGGAGAGACCCAGTACTTC. The rearrangement uses TRBV5-4 and TRBJ2-5; 7 bases align to TRBD1. The V segment lost 0 bases and the J segment 4 bases; nucleotides outside the gene matches: 3. CDR3 length: 14 residues. Germline values: CDR1 SGHNT, CDR2 YYREEE (reference sequence).

V is TRBV12-5 and J is TRBJ1-2, with a weak D call TRBD1 (5 bases). The V and J ends lost 5 bases and 8 bases respectively, with 12 bases between them. The CDR3 sequence is 12 residues long. Germline V lookup: CDR1 LGHNT, CDR2 FRNRAP. CDR3 protein: CASGPGFRGYTF. The CDR3 DNA follows: TGTGCTAGTGGTCCAGGGTTTCGCGGCTACACCTTC.

The genes are TRBV6-1 and TRBJ1-2; possible D gene TRBD1, 6 bases. The CDR3 totals 14 residues. V lost 6 bases and J 4 bases, leaving 15 bases between the germline ends. Germline V gene lookup returns CDR1 MNHNS and CDR2 SASEGT. DNA of the CDR3: TGTGCCAGCAGCGAAAGAAACAGGGCCTATGGCTACACCTTC. It is translated as CASSERNRAYGYTF.

The chain couples TRBV29-1 to TRBJ1-1; D call uncertain. This CDR3 has 13 amino acids. Trimming cost V 7 bases and J 1 base, with 13 bases left between them. CDR1 is SQVTM, CDR2 ANQGSEA, per germline. The DNA of the CDR3 is TGCAGCGGGACCCTACGGGGGAACACTGAAGCTTTCTTT. Protein product: CSGTLRGNTEAFF. Using reference TRBV29-1 and TRBJ1-1 for the parts outside the CDR3, the full variable domain is SAVISQKPSRDICQRGTSLTIQCQVDSQVTMMFWYRQQPGQSLTLIATANQGSEATYESGFVIDKFPISRPNLTFSTLTVSNMSPEDSSIYLCSGTLRGNTEAFFGQGTRLTVV.

The rearrangement joins TRBV2 to TRBJ1-4, with no clear D. The CDR3 is made up of 13 amino acids. Germline assignment: CDR1 SNHLY and CDR2 FYNNEI. Trimming left V 7 bases short and J 6 bases short, with 12 bases between. The CDR3: CASTERLDEKLFF. The CDR3, as DNA: TGTGCCAGCACAGAGCGACTTGATGAAAAACTGTTTTTT.

There are a few counts of this clone. V usage is TRBV4-1 and J usage is TRBJ2-2; 7 bases match TRBD1. CDR3 length: 15 residues. Germline CDR1 MGHRA, CDR2 YSYEKL. V shed 4 bases, J shed 4 bases, and the junction held 6 bases outside the gene matches. CDR3 DNA sequence: TGCGCCAGCAGCCCCCTGACAGGGTCCACCGGGGAGCTGTTTTTT. Amino acids: CASSPLTGSTGELFF.

The chain links TRBV27 to TRBJ1-5; 7 bases are a match to TRBD1. Germline V gene data show CDR1 as MNHEY and CDR2 as SMNVEV (reference sequence). CDR3 length: 13 amino acids. With V trimmed by 6 bases and J by 9 bases, 8 bases remained unmatched. Here the CDR3 DNA reads TGTGCCAGCAGCCAAACAGGGGTCGGGCCCCAGCATTTT. This translates into CASSQTGVGPQHF.

V gene TRBV9 combines with J gene TRBJ2-2; TRBD2 might be the D (6 bases). V gave up 0 bases and J gave up 0 bases, with 9 bases separating them. CDR1 is SGDLS and CDR2 is YYNGEE in the germline V gene. This CDR3 spans 16 amino acids. The CDR3 protein is CASSVALATNTGELFF. CDR3 in DNA: TGTGCCAGCAGCGTAGCGCTAGCGACGAACACCGGGGAGCTGTTTTTT.

In its sample, this clone was seen once. This chain links TRBV27 with TRBJ1-1, with D possibly matching TRBD1 (5 bases). Germline V lookup: CDR1 MNHEY, CDR2 SMNVEV (reference sequence). The length of the CDR3 is 16 residues. Between the trimmed V and J ends, which lost 7 bases and 0 bases, there was a span of 18 bases. The DNA for the CDR3 is TGTGCCAGCAAACCATCCCCAGGACATTTGAACACTGAAGCTTTCTTT. Residues: CASKPSPGHLNTEAFF.

The chain combines TRBV27 with TRBJ2-1, with D unresolved. Germline-derived CDR1 and CDR2 are MNHEY and SMNVEV (reference sequence). V was pared by 5 bases and J by 2 bases, with 7 bases between. The CDR3 has 13 amino acids. DNA of the CDR3: TGTGCCAGCAGTGCTAACCCCTACAATGAGCAGTTCTTC. Translation gives CASSANPYNEQFF.

The chain is built from TRBV10-2 and TRBJ1-5; perhaps TRBD1 as D (5 bases). The V end lost 2 bases, the J end lost 7 bases, and 12 bases lay between the germline ends. CDR3 length: 14 residues. Germline CDR1 WSHSY, CDR2 SAAADI. In nucleotides, the CDR3 is TGCGCCAGCAGTGAGGCGGGGGGGGACCAGCCCCAGCATTTT. This sequence encodes CASSEAGGDQPQHF.

This clone appeared once. CDR3 in amino acids: CASRRQGIRNGYTF. As DNA, the CDR3 is TGTGCCAGCAGACGACAGGGAATAAGGAATGGCTACACCTTC. This chain joins TRBV9 and TRBJ1-2; 7 positions match TRBD1. With V trimmed by 5 bases and J by 6 bases, 10 bases remained unmatched. The CDR3 loop spans 14 amino acids. CDR1 SGDLS and CDR2 YYNGEE come from the germline V gene.

This chain uses TRBV11-2 with TRBJ2-1; TRBD2 might be the D (6 bases). The V and J ends lost 6 bases and 4 bases respectively, with 16 bases between them. Germline-derived CDR1 and CDR2 are SGHAT and FQNNGV. The CDR3 runs 15 residues. CDR3 protein: CASRLAGRRYNEQFF. CDR3 sequence (DNA): TGTGCCAGCAGACTTGCGGGGAGGCGATACAATGAGCAGTTCTTC.

This rearrangement joins TRBV27 to TRBJ2-7, with 11 bases lining up with TRBD1. This CDR3 contains 14 residues. Trimming cost V 8 bases and J 5 bases; bases outside gene matches: 8. In germline, CDR1 is MNHEY, CDR2 SMNVEV (reference sequence). CDR3 sequence reads: CASSDVGQGDEQYF. The CDR3 nucleotides are TGTGCCAGCTCCGATGTGGGACAGGGGGACGAGCAGTACTTC.

The chain couples TRBV19 to TRBJ1-6; D remains ambiguous. V lost 4 bases to trimming and J lost 7 bases, with 20 bases between them. CDR3 length: 17 residues. CDR1 and CDR2 (germline): LNHDA, SQIVND (reference sequence). Here the CDR3 DNA reads TGTGCCAGTAGTAGGAGGGTGGCGGGCGTAGAAAATTCACCCCTCCACTTT. It translates to CASSRRVAGVENSPLHF. Full variable domain (rest looked up from reference TRBV19 and TRBJ1-6): DGGITQSPKYLFRKEGQNVTLSCEQNLNHDAMYWYRQDPGQGLRLIYYSQIVNDFQKGDIAEGYSVSREKKESFPLTVTSAQKNPTAFYLCASSRRVAGVENSPLHFGNGTRLTVT.

V and J are TRBV29-1 and TRBJ1-5; 12 bases fit TRBD1. Unmatched junction bases numbered 7, after V lost 5 bases and J lost 5 bases. Germline V gives CDR1 SQVTM, CDR2 ANQGSEA. The CDR3 loop spans 15 amino acids. CDR3 sequence reads: CSVWDRGRSDQPQHF. CDR3 nucleotides: TGCAGCGTTTGGGACAGGGGGCGGTCAGATCAGCCCCAGCATTTT.

V and J are TRBV7-3 and TRBJ1-1; no firm D call. Germline loops: CDR1 SGHTA, CDR2 FQGTGA. This CDR3 is 13 amino acids long. Between the trimmed V and J ends, which lost 6 bases and 0 bases, there was a span of 8 bases. The CDR3 loop is CASRSTVNTEAFF. For the CDR3, the DNA is TGTGCCAGCAGATCCACAGTGAACACTGAAGCTTTCTTT.

A word on this clone: The sample carries other DNA sequences with the same CDR3. The gene calls are TRBV28 and TRBJ2-2; 12 nucleotides align to TRBD2. V gave up 8 bases and J gave up 8 bases; unmatched junction bases: 6. This CDR3 spans 14 amino acids. The germline V gene has CDR1 MDHEN and CDR2 SYDVKM. CDR3 in amino acids: CASGGLAGGGELFF. CDR3 nucleotide sequence: TGTGCCAGCGGGGGACTAGCGGGCGGAGGGGAGCTGTTTTTT.

The chain has TRBV11-2 and TRBJ1-2, with D unresolved. Trimming pared 2 bases from V and 4 bases from J, leaving 8 bases between. CDR1 is SGHAT and CDR2 is FQNNGV in the germline V gene. The length of the CDR3 is 13 residues. The CDR3 region is CASSLRDIYGYTF. Here the CDR3 DNA reads TGTGCCAGCAGCTTACGTGACATCTATGGCTACACCTTC. The full variable domain, with the rest looked up from reference TRBV11-2 and TRBJ1-2, is EAGVAQSPRYKIIEKRQSVAFWCNPISGHATLYWYQQILGQGPKLLIQFQNNGVVDDSQLPKDRFSAERLKGVDSTLKIQPAKLEDSAVYLCASSLRDIYGYTFGSGTRLTVV.

The chain is built from TRBV5-6 and TRBJ2-1; 11 nucleotides match TRBD2. Germline V gene lookup returns CDR1 SGHDT and CDR2 YYEEEE. The CDR3 is 14 amino acids. The V and J ends lost 6 bases and 4 bases, in that order; junction bases with no gene match: 3. CDR3 residues: CASIAGGGYNEQFF. Here the CDR3 DNA reads TGTGCCAGCATAGCGGGAGGGGGTTACAATGAGCAGTTCTTC.